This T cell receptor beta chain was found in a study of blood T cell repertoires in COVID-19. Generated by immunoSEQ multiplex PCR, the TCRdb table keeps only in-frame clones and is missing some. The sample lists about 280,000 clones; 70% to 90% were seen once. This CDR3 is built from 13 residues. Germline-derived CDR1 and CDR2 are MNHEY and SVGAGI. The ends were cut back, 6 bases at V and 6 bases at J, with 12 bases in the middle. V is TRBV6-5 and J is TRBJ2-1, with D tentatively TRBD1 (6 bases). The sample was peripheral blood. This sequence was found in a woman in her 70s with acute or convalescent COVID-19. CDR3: CASRLLQGNEQFF. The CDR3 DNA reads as TGTGCCAGCAGACTCCTACAGGGCAATGAGCAGTTCTTC.